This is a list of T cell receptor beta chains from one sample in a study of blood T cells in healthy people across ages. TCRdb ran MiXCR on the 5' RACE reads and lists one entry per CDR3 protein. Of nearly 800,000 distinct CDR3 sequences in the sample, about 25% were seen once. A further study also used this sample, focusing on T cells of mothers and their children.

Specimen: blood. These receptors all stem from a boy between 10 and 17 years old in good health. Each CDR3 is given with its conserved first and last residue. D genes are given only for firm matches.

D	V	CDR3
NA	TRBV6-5	CATKPSSYEQYF
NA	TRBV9	CASSVEGFATNEKLFF
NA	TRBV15	CATSRDPTGLLEQYF
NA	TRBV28	CASSFRGYGTDTQYF
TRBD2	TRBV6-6	CASGSSGGPSYEQYF
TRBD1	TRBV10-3	CAIRQGAYNEQFF
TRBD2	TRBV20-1	CSASGGEYNEQFF
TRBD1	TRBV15	CATSRVTGVKFF
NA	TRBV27	CASGPGPTEAFF
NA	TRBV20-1	CSANTESNTEAFF
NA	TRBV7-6	CASSLRPTPVGEETQYF
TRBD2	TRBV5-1	CASSLTGLAVQETQYF
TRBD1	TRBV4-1	CASSQDSPGTGSYEQYF
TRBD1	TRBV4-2	CASSRTGSPRPDEQYF
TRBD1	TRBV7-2	CASSSMTGLGEQFF
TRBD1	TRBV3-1	CASSQKGTGWMETQYF
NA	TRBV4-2	CASSQERQATFF
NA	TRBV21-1	CASSNPGPHNQPQHF
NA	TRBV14	CASSIQGVPYEQYF
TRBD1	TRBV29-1	CSVADFGQGANEQFF
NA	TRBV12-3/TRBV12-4	CASSYDGTDTQYF
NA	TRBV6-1	CASRRATNPYGYTF
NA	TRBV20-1	CSARVTNKETQYF
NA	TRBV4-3	CASSQDQGSYGYTF
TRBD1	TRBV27	CASSPVPGQGEKLFF
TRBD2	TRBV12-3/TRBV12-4	CASSPSGGYITDTQYF
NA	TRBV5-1	CASSREKDTQYF
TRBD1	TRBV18	CASSPEAGGYYGYTF
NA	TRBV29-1	CSVRTSSGNTIYF
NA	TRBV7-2	CASRRGPGQQYQETQYF
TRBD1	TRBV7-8	CASSPWGTADNEQFF
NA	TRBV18	CASSPLDGGGNTQYF
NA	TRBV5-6	CASSLESEYGYTF
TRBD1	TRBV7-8	CASTGDRVVGELFF
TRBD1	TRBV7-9	CVSSPRTGGYEQYF
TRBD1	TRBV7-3	CASSQNRGEAFF
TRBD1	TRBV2	CASFGLAKDRGDLETQYF
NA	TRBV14	CASSSTRNNEQFF
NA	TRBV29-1	CSVLGSRDTGELFF
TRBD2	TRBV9	CASSGPTSGNTGELFF
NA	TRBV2	CASSDRQVGYGYTF
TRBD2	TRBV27	CASSGPGLAGVDEQFF
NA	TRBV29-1	CSVGDSTAEPQHF
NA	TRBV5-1	CASSLIPVAGGAVGYTF
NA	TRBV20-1	CSARDRENRIEQFF
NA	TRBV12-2	CARGTEETQYF
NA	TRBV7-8	CASSFFRGASYEQYF
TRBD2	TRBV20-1	CSASGRTDTQYF